The clone carrying this T cell receptor beta chain occurred many times. The antigen is not known. One entry per CDR3 protein, called by TCRdb with MiXCR from the 5' RACE reads. The data show around 250,000 distinct CDR3 sequences, 10% to 15% seen once. The sample is drawn from a study of identical twins. Study-wide results and limits: A cross-sectional statistical analysis, not follow-up of the same donors, supported the conclusions.

These sequences were also reported in another study, on yellow fever vaccine responses in identical twins. That report notes: The authors reported partly convergent, partly personalized vaccine responses in identical twins.

The sample consisted of memory (CD45RO+) T cells sorted from blood. This TCR derives from a woman between 18 and 29 years old in good health.

The CDR3 sequence: CASSLGRSNSNQPQHF. CDR3 bases: TGTGCCAGCAGCTTGGGGCGGAGTAATAGCAATCAGCCCCAGCATTTT. This rearrangement joins TRBV5-5 to TRBJ1-5; no clear D gene. V dropped 0 bases and J dropped 0 bases, with 10 bases sitting between them. In germline, CDR1 is SGHKS, CDR2 YYEKEE (reference sequence). This CDR3 spans 16 amino acids.